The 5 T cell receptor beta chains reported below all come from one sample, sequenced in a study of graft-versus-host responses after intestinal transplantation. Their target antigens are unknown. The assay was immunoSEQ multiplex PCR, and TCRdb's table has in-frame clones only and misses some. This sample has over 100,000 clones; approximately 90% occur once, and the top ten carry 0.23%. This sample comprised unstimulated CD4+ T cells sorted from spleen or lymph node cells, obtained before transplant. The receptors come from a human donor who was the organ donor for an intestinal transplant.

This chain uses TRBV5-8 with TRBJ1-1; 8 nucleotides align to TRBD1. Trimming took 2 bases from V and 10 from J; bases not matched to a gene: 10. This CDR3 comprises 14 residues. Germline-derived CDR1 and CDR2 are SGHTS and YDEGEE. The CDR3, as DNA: TGTGCCAGCAGCTTTTGGGGACAGGATCAAGTAGCTTTCTTT. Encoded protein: CASSFWGQDQVAFF.

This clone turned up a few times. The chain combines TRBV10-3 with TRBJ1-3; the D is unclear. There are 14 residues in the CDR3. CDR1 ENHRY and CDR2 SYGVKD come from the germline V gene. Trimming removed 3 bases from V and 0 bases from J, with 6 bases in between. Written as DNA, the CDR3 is TGTGCCATCAGTGATCTGAACTCTGGAAACACCATATATTTT. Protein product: CAISDLNSGNTIYF.

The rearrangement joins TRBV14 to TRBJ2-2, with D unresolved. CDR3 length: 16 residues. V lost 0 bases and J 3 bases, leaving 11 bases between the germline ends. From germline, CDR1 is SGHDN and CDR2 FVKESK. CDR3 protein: CASSQDTPSYTGELFF. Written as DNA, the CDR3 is TGTGCCAGCAGCCAAGATACCCCATCCTACACCGGGGAGCTGTTTTTT.

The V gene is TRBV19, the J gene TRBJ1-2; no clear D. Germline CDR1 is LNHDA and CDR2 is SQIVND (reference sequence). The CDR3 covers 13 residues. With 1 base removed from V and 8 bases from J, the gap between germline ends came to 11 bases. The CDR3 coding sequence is TGTGCCAGTAGTATAGTGAAGGATTACGGCTACACCTTC. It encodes CASSIVKDYGYTF.

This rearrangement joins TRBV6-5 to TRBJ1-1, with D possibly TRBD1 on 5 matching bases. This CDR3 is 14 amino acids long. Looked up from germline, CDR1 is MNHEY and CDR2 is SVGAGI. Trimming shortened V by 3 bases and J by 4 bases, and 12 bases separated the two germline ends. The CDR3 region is CASSYRGKSTEAFF. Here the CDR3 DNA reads TGTGCCAGCAGTTATCGGGGGAAGAGCACTGAAGCTTTCTTT.